This TCR beta chain is from a study of T cells in Graves' hyperthyroidism and ophthalmopathy. Points on this clonotype: Its antigen is not identified.

Ophthalmopathy in the patients scored at least 3 on Clinical Activity Score and at least 4 on NOSPECS grade, lasting under 3 months. The PBMCs studied were ones that came from roughly 9.4 ml fresh peripheral blood. Germline CDR1 WSHSY, CDR2 SAAADI. V lost 8 bases and J lost 5; bases outside the gene matches: 4. CDR3 length equals 15 residues. Findings of the study overall: The model anticipated ophthalmopathy a median around 6 months pre-onset. Most thyroid clonotypes expanded above 0.001 appeared in blood too.

Using RNA transcripts as the source, TCR beta CDR3 regions were amplified. An initial round of RT-PCR targeting the TCR CDR3 relied on the HTBI primer set. From the multiplex PCR reads, TCRdb called clonotypes with MiXCR, one entry per CDR3 protein. Altogether 50,000 to 75,000 distinct CDR3 sequences are present, about 50% being singletons, with the ten largest covering approximately 13%. The J gene is TRBJ2-1, the V gene TRBV10-2; TRBD2 agrees at 15 bases. The TCR was taken from a young woman with Graves' ophthalmopathy. Sequencing input: blood. In DNA, the CDR3 is TGCGCCAGCGGACTAGCGGGGGGGTACGACAATGAGCAGTTCTTC. Protein: CASGLAGGYDNEQFF.